This TCR beta chain was sequenced in a study of CD8 T cells in ankylosing spondylitis. Study results and limitations: Earlier reports found some motif variants in synovial fluid and blood in reactive arthritis. In ankylosing spondylitis patients, matched synovial fluid reportedly showed significant enrichment of disease-linked clones. Ankylosing spondylitis blood appeared to be characterized by a TCR beta motif of fewer than ten highly homologous variants. As for the disease-linked clones, they showed a CD8+ phenotype and occurred at relatively low frequencies in peripheral blood.

Details on this clonotype: Its antigen is unknown.

The TCR beta libraries were generated through quantitative 5'-RACE incorporating molecular barcodes. TCRdb re-called the 5' RACE reads through MiXCR, storing one row per CDR3 protein. The profile shows about 450,000 distinct CDR3 sequences, 25% to 30% of them singletons. The sample taken for sequencing was blood, either unsorted or a sorted T cell fraction (not recorded which). This receptor was identified in a male donor with ankylosing spondylitis.

The CDR3 DNA follows: TGTGCCACCAGCAGAGATATAGGTATCCAAAACATTCAGTACTTC. Translated: CATSRDIGIQNIQYF. The genes are TRBV15 and TRBJ2-4; D is uncertain. This CDR3 comprises 15 residues. The V end lost 0 bases, the J end lost 5 bases, and 11 bases lay between the germline ends. Per germline, CDR1 LNHNV and CDR2 YYDKDF (reference sequence). Supplemented by reference TRBV15 and TRBJ2-4, the full variable domain reads DAMVIQNPRYQVTQFGKPVTLSCSQTLNHNVMYWYQQKSSQAPKLLFHYYDKDFNNEADTPDNFQSRRPNTSFCFLDIRSPGLGDTAMYLCATSRDIGIQNIQYFGAGTRLSVL.